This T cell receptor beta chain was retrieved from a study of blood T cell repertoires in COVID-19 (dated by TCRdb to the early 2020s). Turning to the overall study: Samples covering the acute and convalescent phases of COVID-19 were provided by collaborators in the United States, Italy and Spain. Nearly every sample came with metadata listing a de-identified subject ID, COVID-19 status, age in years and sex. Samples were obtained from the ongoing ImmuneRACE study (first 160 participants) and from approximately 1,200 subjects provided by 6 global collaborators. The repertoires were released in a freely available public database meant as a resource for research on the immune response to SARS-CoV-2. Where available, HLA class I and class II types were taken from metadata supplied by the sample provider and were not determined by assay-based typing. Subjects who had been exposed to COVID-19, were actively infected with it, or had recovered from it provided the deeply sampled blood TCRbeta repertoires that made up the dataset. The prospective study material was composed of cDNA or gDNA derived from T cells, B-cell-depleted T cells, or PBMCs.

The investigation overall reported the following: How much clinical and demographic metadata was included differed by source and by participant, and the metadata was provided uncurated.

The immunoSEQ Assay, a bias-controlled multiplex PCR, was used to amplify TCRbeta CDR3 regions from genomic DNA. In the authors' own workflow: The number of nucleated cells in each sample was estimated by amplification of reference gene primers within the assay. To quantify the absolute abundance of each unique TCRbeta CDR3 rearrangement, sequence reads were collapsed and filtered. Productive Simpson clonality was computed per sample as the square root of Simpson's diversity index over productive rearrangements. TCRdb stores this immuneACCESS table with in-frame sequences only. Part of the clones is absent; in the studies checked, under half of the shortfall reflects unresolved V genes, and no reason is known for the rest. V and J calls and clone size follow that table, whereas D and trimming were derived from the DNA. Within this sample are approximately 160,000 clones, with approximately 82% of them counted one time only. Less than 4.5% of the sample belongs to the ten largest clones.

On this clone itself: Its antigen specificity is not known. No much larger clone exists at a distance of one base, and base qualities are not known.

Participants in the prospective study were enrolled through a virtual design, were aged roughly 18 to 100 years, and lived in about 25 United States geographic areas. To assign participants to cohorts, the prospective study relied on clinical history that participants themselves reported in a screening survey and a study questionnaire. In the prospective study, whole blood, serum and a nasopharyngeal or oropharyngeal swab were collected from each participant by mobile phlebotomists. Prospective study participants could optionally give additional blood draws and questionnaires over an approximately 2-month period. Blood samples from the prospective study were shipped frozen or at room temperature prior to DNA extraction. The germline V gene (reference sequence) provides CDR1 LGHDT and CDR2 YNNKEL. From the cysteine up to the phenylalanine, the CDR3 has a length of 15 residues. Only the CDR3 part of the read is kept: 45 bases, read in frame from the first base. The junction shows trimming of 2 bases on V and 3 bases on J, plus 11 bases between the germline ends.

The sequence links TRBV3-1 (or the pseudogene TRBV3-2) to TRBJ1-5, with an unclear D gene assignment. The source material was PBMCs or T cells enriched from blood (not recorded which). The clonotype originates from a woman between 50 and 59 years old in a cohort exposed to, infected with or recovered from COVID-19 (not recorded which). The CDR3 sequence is CASSQSGKVNQPQHF. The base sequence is TGTGCCAGCAGCCAATCAGGAAAAGTCAATCAGCCCCAGCATTTT.